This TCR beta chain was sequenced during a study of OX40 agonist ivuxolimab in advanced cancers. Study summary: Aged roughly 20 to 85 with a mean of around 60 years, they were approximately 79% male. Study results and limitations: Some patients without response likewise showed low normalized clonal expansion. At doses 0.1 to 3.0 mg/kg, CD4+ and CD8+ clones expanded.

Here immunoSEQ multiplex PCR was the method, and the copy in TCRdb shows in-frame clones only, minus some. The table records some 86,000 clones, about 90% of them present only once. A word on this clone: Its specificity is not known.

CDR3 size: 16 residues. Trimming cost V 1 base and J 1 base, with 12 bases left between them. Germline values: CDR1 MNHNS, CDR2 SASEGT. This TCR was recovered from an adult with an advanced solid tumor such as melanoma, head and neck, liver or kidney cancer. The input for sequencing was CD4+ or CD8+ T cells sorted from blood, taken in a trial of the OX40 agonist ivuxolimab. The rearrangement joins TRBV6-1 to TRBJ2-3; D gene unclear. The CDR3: CASSEVATGGTDTQYF. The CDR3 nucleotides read TGTGCCAGCAGTGAAGTGGCGACGGGCGGCACAGATACGCAGTATTTT.